The 9 T cell receptor beta chains below all came from one sample that was sequenced in a study of shared T cell receptors in the human thymus. Sequencing was performed with immunoSEQ multiplex PCR; in TCRdb, only in-frame clones are kept and a portion is missing. The sample has under 850,000 clones, approximately 90% seen once. These records were also assigned to another study, of human thymus T cells.

Input material: thymocytes. The receptors derive from a boy under three years old with a congenital heart defect.

This clone came up a few times. J is TRBJ2-1 and V is TRBV4-2; TRBD2 is a possible D gene (6 bases). Deletions cut 2 bases from V and 4 bases from J, with 30 bases between. CDR3 size: 21 residues. The V gene's germline CDR1 is LGHNA and CDR2 YNFKEQ. The CDR3 nucleotides read TGTGCCAGCAGCCAAAACTTAACTAGACGGGAGACCCCCCATCCATACAATGAGCAGTTCTTC. Translated: CASSQNLTRRETPHPYNEQFF.

This clone has only one observation. The genes are TRBV2 and TRBJ2-6; 9 bases match TRBD1. Trimming removed 7 bases from V and 0 bases from J; junction bases left unmatched: 10. This CDR3 contains 18 residues. Germline assignment: CDR1 SNHLY and CDR2 FYNNEI. CDR3 sequence (DNA): TGTGCCAGCAATCCAGGGACAGGGCGTTCCTCTGGGGCCAACGTCCTGACTTTC. Protein product: CASNPGTGRSSGANVLTF.

The V and J genes are TRBV4-2 and TRBJ2-3; 8 bases match TRBD2. V trimming: 2 bases; J trimming: 7 bases; junction bases outside the gene matches: 11. CDR3 length: 16 residues. The V gene's germline CDR1 is LGHNA and CDR2 YNFKEQ. The CDR3 nucleotides read TGTGCCAGCAGCCAAAGAGCGGGAGTCGGGGTTAATACGCAGTATTTT. This gives the protein CASSQRAGVGVNTQYF.

This clone was recorded a few times. V gene TRBV11-3 combines with J gene TRBJ2-6, with 7 bases identical to TRBD1. This CDR3 is built from 13 residues. Germline lookup yields CDR1 SGHNT and CDR2 YENEEA. Trimming removed 5 bases from V and 14 bases from J; junction bases left unmatched: 9. CDR3 sequence reads: CASSDRDGSFLTF. The CDR3, as DNA: TGTGCCAGCAGCGACAGGGATGGGAGCTTCCTGACTTTC.

This clone was picked up a small number of times. The rearrangement joins TRBV5-1 to TRBJ2-1, with TRBD2 matching over 13 bases. CDR3 length: 19 amino acids. Germline V gene lookup returns CDR1 SGHRS and CDR2 YFSETQ. Trimming cost V 7 bases and J 0 bases; bases outside gene matches: 13. In nucleotides, the CDR3 is TGCGCCAGCGTCCCCTTAGGACTAGCGGGAGTTCACTCCTACAATGAGCAGTTCTTC. It is translated as CASVPLGLAGVHSYNEQFF.

The chain employs TRBV12-5 and TRBJ2-1; 7 bases map to TRBD2. Germline-derived CDR1 and CDR2 are LGHNT and FRNRAP. This CDR3 spans 18 amino acids. V shed 2 bases and J 2 bases; nucleotides not matched to a gene: 12. The CDR3 DNA sequence: TGTGCTAGTGGTTTGACCCTGATGGGGGAGGGCCCCTACAATGAGCAGTTCTTC. It translates to CASGLTLMGEGPYNEQFF.

The chain links TRBV6-6 to TRBJ1-2; 10 bases are shared with TRBD1. Germline V gene data show CDR1 as MNHNY and CDR2 as SVGAGI (reference sequence). This CDR3 is 15 amino acids long. Losses at the gene ends were 5 bases for V and 3 bases for J; bases not matched to a gene: 6. CDR3 residues: CASSPRQGADYGYTF. In DNA form, the CDR3 reads TGTGCCAGCAGTCCCCGACAGGGGGCGGACTATGGCTACACCTTC.

This clone was detected once. J is TRBJ2-5 and V is TRBV7-9; 9 bases map to TRBD2. Per the germline V gene, CDR1 is SEHNR and CDR2 is FQNEAQ (reference sequence). After removal of 4 bases from V and 2 bases from J, the junction contained 2 bases not matched to a gene. CDR3 length: 14 amino acids. CDR3 in amino acids: CASSSGLAQETQYF. The CDR3 region has the DNA TGTGCCAGCAGCTCCGGACTAGCGCAAGAGACCCAGTACTTC.

V and J are TRBV5-1 and TRBJ2-7; maybe TRBD1 (5 bases). The germline V and J ends were trimmed by 1 base and 0 bases, with 17 bases remaining between them. The germline CDR1 and CDR2 sequences are SGHRS and YFSETQ. The CDR3 runs 17 residues. CDR3 region: CASSLSATTVRSYEQYF. CDR3 in DNA: TGCGCCAGCAGCTTGTCGGCGACGACAGTCCGCTCCTACGAGCAGTACTTC.